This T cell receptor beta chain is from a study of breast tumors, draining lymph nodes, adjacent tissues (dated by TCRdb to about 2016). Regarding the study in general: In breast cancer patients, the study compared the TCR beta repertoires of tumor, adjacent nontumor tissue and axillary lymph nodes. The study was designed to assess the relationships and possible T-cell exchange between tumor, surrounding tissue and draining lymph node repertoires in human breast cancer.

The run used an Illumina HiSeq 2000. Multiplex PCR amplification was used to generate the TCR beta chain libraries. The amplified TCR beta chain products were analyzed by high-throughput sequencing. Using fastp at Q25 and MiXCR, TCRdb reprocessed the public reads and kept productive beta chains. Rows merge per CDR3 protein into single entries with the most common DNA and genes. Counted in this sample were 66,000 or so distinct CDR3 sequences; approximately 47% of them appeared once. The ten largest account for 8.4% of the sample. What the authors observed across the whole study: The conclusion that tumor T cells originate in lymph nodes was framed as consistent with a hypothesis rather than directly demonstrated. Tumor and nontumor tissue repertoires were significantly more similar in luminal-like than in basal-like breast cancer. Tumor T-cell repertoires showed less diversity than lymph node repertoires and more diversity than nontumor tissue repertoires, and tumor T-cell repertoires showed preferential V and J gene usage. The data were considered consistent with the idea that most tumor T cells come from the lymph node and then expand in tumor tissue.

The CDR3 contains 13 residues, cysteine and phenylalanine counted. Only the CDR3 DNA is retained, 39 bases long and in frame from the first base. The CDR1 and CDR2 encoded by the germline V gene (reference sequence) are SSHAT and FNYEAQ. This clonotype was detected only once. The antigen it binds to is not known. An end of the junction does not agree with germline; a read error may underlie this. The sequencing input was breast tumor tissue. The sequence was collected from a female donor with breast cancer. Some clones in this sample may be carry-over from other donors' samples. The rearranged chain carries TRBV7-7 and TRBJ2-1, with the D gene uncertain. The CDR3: CASSLGLRSEQFF. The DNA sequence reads TGTGCTAGCAGCTTAGGGCTTAGGAGTGAGCAGTTCTTC.